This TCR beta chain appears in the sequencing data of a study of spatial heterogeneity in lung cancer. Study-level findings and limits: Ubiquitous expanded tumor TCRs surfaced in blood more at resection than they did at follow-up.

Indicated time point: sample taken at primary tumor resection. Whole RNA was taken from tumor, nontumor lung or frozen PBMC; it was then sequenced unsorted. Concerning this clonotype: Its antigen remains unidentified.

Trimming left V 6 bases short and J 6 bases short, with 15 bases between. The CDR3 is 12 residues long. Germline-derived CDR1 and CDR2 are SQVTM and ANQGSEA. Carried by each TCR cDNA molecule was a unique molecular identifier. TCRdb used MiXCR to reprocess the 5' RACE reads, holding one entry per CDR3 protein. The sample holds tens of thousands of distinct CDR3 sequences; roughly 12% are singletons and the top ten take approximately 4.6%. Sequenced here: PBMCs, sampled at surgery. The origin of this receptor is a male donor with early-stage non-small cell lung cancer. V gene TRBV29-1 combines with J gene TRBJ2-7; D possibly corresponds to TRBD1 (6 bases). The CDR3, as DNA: TGCAGCGTCCGACAGGATGGAACCGAGCAGTACTTC. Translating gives CSVRQDGTEQYF.